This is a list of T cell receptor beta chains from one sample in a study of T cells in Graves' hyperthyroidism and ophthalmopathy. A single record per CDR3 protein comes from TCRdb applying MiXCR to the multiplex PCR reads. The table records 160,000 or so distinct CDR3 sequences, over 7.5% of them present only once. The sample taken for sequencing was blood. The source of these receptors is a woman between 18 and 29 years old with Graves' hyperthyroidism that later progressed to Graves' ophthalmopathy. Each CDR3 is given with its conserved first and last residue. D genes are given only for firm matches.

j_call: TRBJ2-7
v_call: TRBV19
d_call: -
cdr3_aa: CASSKTRGEQYF

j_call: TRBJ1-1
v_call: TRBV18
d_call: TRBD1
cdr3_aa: CASSLRTGGETEAFF

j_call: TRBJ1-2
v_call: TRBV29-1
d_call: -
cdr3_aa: CSVEDSEQPPPSNYGYTF

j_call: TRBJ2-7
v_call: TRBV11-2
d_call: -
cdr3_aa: CASSYQGYEQYF

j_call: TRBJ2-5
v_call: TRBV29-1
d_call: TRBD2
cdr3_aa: CSVGRGGSTETQYF

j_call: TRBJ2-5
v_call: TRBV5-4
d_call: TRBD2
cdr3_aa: CASSIAGAQQETQYF

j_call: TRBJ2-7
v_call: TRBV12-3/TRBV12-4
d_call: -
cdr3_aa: CASSSGGRDSAVEQYF

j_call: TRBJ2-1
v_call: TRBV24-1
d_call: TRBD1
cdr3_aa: CATSDFADRGGNEQFF

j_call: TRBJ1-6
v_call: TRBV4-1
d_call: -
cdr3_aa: CASSSWTEANSPLHF

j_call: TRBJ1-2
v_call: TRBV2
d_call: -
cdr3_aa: CASSVAGENYGYTF

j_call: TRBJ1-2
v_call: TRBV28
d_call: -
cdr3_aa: CASSLWPGSPDYGYTF

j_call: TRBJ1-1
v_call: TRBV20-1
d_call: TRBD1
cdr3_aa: CSARRQGGTEAFF

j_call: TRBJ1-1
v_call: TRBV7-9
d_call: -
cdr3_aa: CASSLDQISNTEAFF

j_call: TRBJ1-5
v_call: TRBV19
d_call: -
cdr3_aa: CASSIPRGVNQPQHF

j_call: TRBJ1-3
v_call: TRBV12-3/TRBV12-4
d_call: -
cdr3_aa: CASSPNSGNTIYF

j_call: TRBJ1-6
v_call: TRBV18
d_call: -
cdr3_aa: CASSQDVSYNSPLHF